This T cell receptor (beta chain) was found in a study of early T cells in non-severe SARS-CoV-2 infection. About the study: The chains were unpaired, and the sequenced material was bulk RNA from unsorted whole blood.

Each single cDNA molecule received a unique molecular identifier. Using its own MiXCR run on the 5' RACE reads, TCRdb lists one record per CDR3 protein. The sample shows tens of thousands of distinct CDR3 sequences, around 6.1% of them seen only once. Study results and caveats: In VDJdb matching, anti-spike CD8 responses were favored while private and CD4 specificities went missing.

Germline CDR1 and CDR2: SEHNR and FQNEAQ (reference sequence). This CDR3 has 15 residues. Trimming took 3 bases from V and 3 from J, leaving 12 bases between them. This clonotype was picked up many times. Its antigen is as yet unknown. This TCR derives from an adult who was a healthcare worker with PCR-confirmed SARS-CoV-2 infection or an uninfected control (not recorded which). Input material: whole blood. V usage is TRBV7-9 and J usage is TRBJ2-1; the D is unclear. The CDR3 sequence is CASSFSLKGYNEQFF. The DNA for the CDR3 is TGTGCCAGCAGCTTTAGTCTAAAGGGCTACAATGAGCAGTTCTTC.